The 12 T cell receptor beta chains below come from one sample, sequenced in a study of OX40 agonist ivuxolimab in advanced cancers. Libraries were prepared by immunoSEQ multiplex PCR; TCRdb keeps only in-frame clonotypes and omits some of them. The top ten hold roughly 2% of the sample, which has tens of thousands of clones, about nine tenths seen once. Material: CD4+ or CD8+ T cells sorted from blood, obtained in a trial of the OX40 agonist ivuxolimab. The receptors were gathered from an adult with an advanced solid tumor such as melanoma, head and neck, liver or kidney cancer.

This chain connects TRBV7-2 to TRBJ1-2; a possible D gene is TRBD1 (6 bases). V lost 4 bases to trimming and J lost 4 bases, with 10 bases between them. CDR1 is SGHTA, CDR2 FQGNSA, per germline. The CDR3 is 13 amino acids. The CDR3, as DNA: TGTGCCAGCAGCTCTAAAGGGGGCTATGGCTACACCTTC. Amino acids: CASSSKGGYGYTF.

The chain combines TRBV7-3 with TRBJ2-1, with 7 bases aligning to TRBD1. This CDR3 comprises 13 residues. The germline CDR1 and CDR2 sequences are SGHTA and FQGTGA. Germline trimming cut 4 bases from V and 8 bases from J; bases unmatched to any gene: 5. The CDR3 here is CASSSTGVDEQFF. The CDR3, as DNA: TGTGCCAGCAGCTCTACAGGGGTGGATGAGCAGTTCTTC.

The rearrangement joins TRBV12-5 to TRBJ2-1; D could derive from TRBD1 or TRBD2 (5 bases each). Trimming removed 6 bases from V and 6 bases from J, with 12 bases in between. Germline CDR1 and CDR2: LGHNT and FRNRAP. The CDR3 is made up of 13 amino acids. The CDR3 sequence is CASGPSGANEQFF. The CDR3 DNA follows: TGTGCTAGTGGGCCGTCCGGGGCCAATGAGCAGTTCTTC.

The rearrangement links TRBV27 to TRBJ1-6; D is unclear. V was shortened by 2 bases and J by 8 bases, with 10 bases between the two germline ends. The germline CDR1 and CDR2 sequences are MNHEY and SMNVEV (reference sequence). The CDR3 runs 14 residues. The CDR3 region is CASSLTRRDSPLHF. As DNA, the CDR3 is TGTGCCAGCAGTTTAACCAGGAGAGATTCACCCCTCCACTTT.

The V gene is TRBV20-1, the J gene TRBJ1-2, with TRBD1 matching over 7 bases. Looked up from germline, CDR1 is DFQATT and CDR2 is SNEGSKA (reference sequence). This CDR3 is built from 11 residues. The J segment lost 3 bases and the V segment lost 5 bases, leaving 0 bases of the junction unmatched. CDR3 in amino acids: CSAGQDYGYTF. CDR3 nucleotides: TGCAGTGCTGGACAGGACTATGGCTACACCTTC.

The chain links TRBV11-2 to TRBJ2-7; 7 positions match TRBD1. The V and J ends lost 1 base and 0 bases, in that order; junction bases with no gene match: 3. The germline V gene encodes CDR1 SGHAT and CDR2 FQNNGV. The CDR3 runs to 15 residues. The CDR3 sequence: CASSLGQGVSYEQYF. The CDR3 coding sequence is TGTGCCAGCAGCTTAGGTCAGGGGGTCTCCTACGAGCAGTACTTC.

The CDR3 coding sequence is TGTGCCAGCAGCTCAAGGGGAACTGAAGCTTTCTTT. This codes for CASSSRGTEAFF. V and J are TRBV2 and TRBJ1-1, with D perhaps matching TRBD1 (5 bases). Trimming took 6 bases from V and 5 from J, leaving 10 bases between them. This CDR3 region has 12 residues. Germline-derived CDR1 and CDR2 are SNHLY and FYNNEI.

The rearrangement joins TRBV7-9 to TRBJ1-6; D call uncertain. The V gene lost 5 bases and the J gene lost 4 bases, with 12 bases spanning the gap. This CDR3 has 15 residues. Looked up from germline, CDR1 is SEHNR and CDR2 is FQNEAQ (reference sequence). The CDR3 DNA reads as TGTGCCAGCAGCCGAGTTTGGGGTTATAATTCACCCCTCCACTTT. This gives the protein CASSRVWGYNSPLHF.

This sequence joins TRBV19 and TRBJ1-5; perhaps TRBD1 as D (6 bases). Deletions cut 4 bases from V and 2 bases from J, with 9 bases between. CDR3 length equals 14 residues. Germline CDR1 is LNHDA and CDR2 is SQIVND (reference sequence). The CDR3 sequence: CASSNRARNQPQHF. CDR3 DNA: TGTGCCAGTAGTAACAGGGCACGCAATCAGCCCCAGCATTTT.

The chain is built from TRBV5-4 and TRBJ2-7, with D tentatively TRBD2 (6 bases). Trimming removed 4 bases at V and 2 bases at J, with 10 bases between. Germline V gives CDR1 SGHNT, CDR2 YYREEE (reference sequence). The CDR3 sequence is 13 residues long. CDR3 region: CASSHRGTYEQYF. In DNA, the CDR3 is TGTGCCAGCAGCCACCGGGGGACCTACGAGCAGTACTTC.

CDR3 sequence (DNA): TGTGCCAGCAGCCAAGACCCCCCCCGCGGGGCGGCCACAGATACGCAGTATTTT. This sequence encodes CASSQDPPRGAATDTQYF. The rearrangement joins TRBV4-2 to TRBJ2-3, with TRBD2 as a possible D gene (6 bases). Trimming pared 0 bases from V and 2 bases from J, leaving 18 bases between. Germline V CDR1 and CDR2: LGHNA, YNFKEQ. The CDR3 length is 18 residues.

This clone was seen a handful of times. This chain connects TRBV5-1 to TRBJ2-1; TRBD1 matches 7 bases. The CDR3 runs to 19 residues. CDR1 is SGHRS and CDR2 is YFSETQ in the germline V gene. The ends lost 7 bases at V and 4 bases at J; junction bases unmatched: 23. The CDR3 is CASASGGTFLPNSYNEQFF. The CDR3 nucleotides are TGCGCCAGCGCTTCAGGGGGTACCTTCCTCCCAAACTCATACAATGAGCAGTTCTTC.